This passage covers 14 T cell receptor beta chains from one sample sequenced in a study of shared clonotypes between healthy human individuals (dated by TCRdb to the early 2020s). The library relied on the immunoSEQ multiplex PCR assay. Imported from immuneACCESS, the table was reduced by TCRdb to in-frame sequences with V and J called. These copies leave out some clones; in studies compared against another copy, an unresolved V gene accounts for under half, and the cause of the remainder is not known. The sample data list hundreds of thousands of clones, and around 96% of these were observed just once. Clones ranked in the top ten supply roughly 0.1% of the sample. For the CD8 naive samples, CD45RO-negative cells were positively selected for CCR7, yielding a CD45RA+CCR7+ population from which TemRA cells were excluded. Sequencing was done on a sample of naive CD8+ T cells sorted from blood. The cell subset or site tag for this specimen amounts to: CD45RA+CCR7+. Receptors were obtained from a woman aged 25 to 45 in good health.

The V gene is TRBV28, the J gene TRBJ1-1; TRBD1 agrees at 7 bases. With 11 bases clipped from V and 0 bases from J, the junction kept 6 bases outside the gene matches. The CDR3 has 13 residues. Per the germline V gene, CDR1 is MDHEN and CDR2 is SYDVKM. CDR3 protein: CAGQTGMNTEAFF. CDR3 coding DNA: TGTGCCGGACAGACAGGGATGAACACTGAAGCTTTCTTT. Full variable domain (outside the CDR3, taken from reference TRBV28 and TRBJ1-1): DVKVTQSSRYLVKRTGEKVFLECVQDMDHENMFWYRQDPGLGLRLIYFSYDVKMKEKGDIPEGYSVSREKKERFSLILESASTNQTSMYLCAGQTGMNTEAFFGQGTRLTVV.

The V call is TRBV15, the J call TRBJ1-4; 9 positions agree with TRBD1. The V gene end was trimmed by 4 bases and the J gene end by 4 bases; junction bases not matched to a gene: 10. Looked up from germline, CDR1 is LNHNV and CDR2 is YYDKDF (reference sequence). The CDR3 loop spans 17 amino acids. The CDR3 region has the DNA TGTGCCACCAGCACCACAGGGGGCGTTCAGAATAATGAAAAACTGTTTTTT. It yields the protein CATSTTGGVQNNEKLFF.

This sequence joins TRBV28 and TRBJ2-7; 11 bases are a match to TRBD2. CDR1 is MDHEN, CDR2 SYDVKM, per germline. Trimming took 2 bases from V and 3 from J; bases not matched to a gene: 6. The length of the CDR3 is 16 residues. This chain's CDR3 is CASSLAGLAVNYEQYF. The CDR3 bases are TGTGCCAGCAGTTTAGCGGGACTAGCGGTTAACTACGAGCAGTACTTC. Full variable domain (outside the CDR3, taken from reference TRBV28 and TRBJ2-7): DVKVTQSSRYLVKRTGEKVFLECVQDMDHENMFWYRQDPGLGLRLIYFSYDVKMKEKGDIPEGYSVSREKKERFSLILESASTNQTSMYLCASSLAGLAVNYEQYFGPGTRLTVT.

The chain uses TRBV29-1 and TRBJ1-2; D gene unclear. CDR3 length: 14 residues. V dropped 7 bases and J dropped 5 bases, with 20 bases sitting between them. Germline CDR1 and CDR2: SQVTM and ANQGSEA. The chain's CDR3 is CSAVETREGYGYTF. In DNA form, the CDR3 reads TGCAGCGCCGTGGAGACACGCGAGGGATATGGCTACACCTTC.

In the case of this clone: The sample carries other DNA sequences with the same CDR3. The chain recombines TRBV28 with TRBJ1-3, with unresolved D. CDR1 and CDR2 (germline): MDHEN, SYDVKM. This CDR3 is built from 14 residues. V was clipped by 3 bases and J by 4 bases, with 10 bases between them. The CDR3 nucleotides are TGTGCCAGCAGTTTTGCGGGGAGCGGAAACACCATATATTTT. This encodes CASSFAGSGNTIYF.

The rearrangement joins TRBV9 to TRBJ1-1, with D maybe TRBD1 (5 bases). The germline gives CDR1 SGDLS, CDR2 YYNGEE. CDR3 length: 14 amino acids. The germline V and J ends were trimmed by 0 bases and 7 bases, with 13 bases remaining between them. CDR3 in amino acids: CASSVVRTTNEAFF. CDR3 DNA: TGTGCCAGCAGCGTAGTGAGGACAACAAATGAAGCTTTCTTT. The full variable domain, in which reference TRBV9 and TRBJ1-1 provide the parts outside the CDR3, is DSGVTQTPKHLITATGQRVTLRCSPRSGDLSVYWYQQSLDQGLQFLIQYYNGEERAKGNILERFSAQQFPDLHSELNLSSLELGDSALYFCASSVVRTTNEAFFGQGTRLTVV.

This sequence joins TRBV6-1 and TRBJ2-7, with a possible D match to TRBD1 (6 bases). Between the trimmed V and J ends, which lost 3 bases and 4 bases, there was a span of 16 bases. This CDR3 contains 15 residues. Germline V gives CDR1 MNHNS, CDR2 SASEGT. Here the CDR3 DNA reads TGTGCCAGCAGTGAGCGCCGGGACACATTTTACGAGCAGTACTTC. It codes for CASSERRDTFYEQYF.

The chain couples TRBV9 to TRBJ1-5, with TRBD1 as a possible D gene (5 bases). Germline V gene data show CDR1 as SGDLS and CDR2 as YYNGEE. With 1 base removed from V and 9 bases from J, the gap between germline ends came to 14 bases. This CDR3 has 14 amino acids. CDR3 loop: CASSVRDLPGPQHF. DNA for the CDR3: TGTGCCAGCAGCGTAAGGGACCTCCCTGGGCCCCAGCATTTT.

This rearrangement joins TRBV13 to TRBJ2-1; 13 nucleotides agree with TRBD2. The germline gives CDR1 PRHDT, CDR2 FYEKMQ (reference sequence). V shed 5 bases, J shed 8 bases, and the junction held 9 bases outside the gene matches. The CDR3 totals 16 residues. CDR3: CASSPRTSGRIHEQFF. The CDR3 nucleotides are TGTGCCAGCAGCCCTAGGACTAGCGGGAGAATCCATGAGCAGTTCTTC.

This chain's CDR3 is CASSSYFIVRGPGEQYF. The DNA of the CDR3 is TGTGCCAGCAGTTCCTACTTCATTGTGAGGGGGCCCGGCGAGCAGTACTTC. This sequence joins TRBV28 and TRBJ2-7, with 7 positions matching TRBD1. Trimming at V came to 4 bases and at J to 6 bases, leaving 18 bases not matched to a gene. Germline CDR1 MDHEN, CDR2 SYDVKM. There are 17 residues in the CDR3.

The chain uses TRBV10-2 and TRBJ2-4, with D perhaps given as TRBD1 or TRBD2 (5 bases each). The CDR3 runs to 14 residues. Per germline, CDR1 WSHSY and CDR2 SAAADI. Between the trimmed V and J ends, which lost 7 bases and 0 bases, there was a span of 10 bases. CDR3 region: CASMGVSAKNIQYF. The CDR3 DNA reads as TGCGCCAGCATGGGGGTATCAGCCAAAAACATTCAGTACTTC.

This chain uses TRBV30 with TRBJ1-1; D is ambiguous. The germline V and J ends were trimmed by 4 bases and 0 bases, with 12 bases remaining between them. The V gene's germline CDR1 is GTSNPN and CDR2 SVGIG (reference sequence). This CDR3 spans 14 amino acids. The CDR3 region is CAWTRGQLNTEAFF. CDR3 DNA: TGTGCCTGGACGCGCGGGCAGCTGAACACTGAAGCTTTCTTT.

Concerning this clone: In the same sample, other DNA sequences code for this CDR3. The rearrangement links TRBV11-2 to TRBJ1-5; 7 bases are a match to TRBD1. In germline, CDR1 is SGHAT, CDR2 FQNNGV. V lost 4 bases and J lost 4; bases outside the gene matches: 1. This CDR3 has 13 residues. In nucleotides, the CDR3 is TGTGCCAGCAGCTGGGACAGTAATCAGCCCCAGCATTTT. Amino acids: CASSWDSNQPQHF. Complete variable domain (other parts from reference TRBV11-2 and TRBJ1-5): EAGVAQSPRYKIIEKRQSVAFWCNPISGHATLYWYQQILGQGPKLLIQFQNNGVVDDSQLPKDRFSAERLKGVDSTLKIQPAKLEDSAVYLCASSWDSNQPQHFGDGTRLSIL.

DNA of the CDR3: TGCGCCAGCAGTGACGCGGTCTCACTAGCCAAAAACATTCAGTACTTC. Amino acid sequence: CASSDAVSLAKNIQYF. The chain employs TRBV10-1 and TRBJ2-4, with no clear D. Trimming removed 3 bases from V and 0 bases from J, with 12 bases in between. The germline V gene has CDR1 WNHNN and CDR2 SYGVQD (reference sequence). This CDR3 has 16 amino acids.